This TCR beta chain was sequenced during a study of blood T cell repertoires in COVID-19. Generated by immunoSEQ multiplex PCR, the TCRdb table keeps only in-frame clones and is missing some. The profile covers 270,000 or so clones, with 83% appearing a single time and 7.5% to 10% taken by the ten largest. The V gene's germline CDR1 is MDHEN and CDR2 SYDVKM. The CDR3 consists of 14 residues. The V end was cut by 4 bases, the J end by 2 bases, with 11 bases between. This TCR was sampled from a woman aged 50 to 60 who had recovered from COVID-19. The chain combines TRBV28 with TRBJ1-1, with D possibly being TRBD1 (6 bases). Sequencing was performed on peripheral blood. DNA for the CDR3: TGTGCCAGCAGTTCAGGGGCTCTCAACACTGAAGCTTTCTTT. Its protein product is CASSSGALNTEAFF.